Sequencing of this T cell receptor beta chain was carried out in a study of cytomegalovirus exposure and HLA in healthy donors. The CDR3 runs 18 residues. Germline V lookup: CDR1 SGHVS, CDR2 FNYEAQ. Trimming removed 5 bases from V and 5 bases from J; junction bases left unmatched: 15. As for this clone: Its target is not known.

Amplification used 60 Vbeta primers and 13 Jbeta primers. Assay: immunoSEQ multiplex PCR; the TCRdb copy retains only in-frame clones and omits some. Found here are approximately 240,000 clones, 82% of them singletons; the top ten hold 5.4%. Findings of the study overall: Sequences of the TCR beta chain were said to predict the HLA-A and HLA-B alleles of most subjects accurately. Immune exposure was documented only through CMV serostatus.

The sequencing input was PBMCs. This chain connects TRBV7-6 to TRBJ1-5, with 10 bases that match TRBD1. The TCR originated in a woman between 40 and 50 years old in good health and CMV-seropositive. The CDR3 region is CASSKRDRGIWQDQPQHF. The CDR3 nucleotides are TGTGCCAGCAGCAAAAGGGACAGGGGAATCTGGCAAGATCAGCCCCAGCATTTT.